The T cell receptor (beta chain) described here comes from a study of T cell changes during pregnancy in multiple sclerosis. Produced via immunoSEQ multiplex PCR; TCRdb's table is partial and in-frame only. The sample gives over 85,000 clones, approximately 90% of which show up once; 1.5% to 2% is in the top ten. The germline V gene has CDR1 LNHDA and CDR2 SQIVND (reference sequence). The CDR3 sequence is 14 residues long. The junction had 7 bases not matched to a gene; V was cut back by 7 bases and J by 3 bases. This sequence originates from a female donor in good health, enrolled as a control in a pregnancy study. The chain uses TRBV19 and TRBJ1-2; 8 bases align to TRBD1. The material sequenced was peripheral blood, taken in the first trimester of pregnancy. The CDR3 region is CASTPRGRDYGYTF. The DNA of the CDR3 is TGTGCCAGTACCCCCAGGGGGCGCGACTATGGCTACACCTTC.